What follows is one T cell receptor (beta chain) and its context. This entry belongs to a study of graft-versus-host responses after intestinal transplantation. From germline, CDR1 is SGDLS and CDR2 YYNGEE. This CDR3 comprises 12 residues. Losses at the gene ends were 3 bases for V and 11 bases for J; bases not matched to a gene: 5. Researchers processed graft tissue to release intraepithelial and lamina propria lymphocytes. Clones were read by immunoSEQ multiplex PCR, and TCRdb kept only the in-frame ones, dropping some. The data contain about 60,000 clones, approximately 88% of them singletons. The material was ileum tissue, obtained around 350 days after transplant. This sequence joins TRBV9 and TRBJ1-1; 9 bases align to TRBD1. This TCR was sampled from a human patient who received an intestinal transplant, so some T cells may come from the graft donor. Here the CDR3 DNA reads TGTGCCAGCAGCGCACAGGGGGCTAGGGCTTTCTTT. Translating gives CASSAQGARAFF.